The sequence of this TCR beta chain was determined in a study of blood T cell repertoires in COVID-19. The overall study: Some COVID-19 samples were acute and others convalescent; all came from the United States, Italy and Spain. The analysed material was cDNA or gDNA that came from T cells, B-cell-depleted T cells, or PBMCs.

Trimming removed 1 base from V and 1 base from J, with 7 bases in between. CDR3 size: 15 residues. Germline CDR1 SEHNR, CDR2 FQNEAQ (reference sequence). In the source study's methods: Estimates of nucleated cell counts were drawn from the amplification of reference gene primers. Clones were read by immunoSEQ multiplex PCR, and TCRdb kept only the in-frame ones, dropping some. V and J calls and clone size are those listed in that table; D and trimming were worked out from the DNA. Counted here are 450,000 to 500,000 clones, approximately 85% occurring once; the ten biggest clones make up approximately 3.2%.

Sequenced: peripheral blood. The clonotype originates from a human donor in a cohort sampled during active COVID-19. This rearrangement joins TRBV7-9 to TRBJ1-4; no definite D call. CDR3 sequence (DNA): TGTGCCAGCAGCTTAGGACCGGGAACTAATGAAAAACTGTTTTTT. Its protein product is CASSLGPGTNEKLFF.